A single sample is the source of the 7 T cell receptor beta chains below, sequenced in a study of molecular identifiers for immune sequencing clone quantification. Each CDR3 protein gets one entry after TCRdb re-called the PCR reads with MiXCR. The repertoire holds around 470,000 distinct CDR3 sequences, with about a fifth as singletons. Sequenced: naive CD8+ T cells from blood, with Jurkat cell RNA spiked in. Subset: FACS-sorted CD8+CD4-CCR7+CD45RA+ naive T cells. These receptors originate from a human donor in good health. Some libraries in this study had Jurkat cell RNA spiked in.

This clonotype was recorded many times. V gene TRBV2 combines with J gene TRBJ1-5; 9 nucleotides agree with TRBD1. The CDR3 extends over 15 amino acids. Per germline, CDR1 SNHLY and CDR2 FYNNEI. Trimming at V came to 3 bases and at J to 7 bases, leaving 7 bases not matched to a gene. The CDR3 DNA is TGTGCCAGCAGTGACGACAGGGGGACCTGGCAGCCCCAGCATTTT. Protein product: CASSDDRGTWQPQHF.

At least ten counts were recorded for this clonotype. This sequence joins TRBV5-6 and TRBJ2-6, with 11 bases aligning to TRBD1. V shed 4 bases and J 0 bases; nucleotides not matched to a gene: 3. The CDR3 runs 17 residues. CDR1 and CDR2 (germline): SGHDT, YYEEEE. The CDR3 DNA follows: TGTGCCAGCAGCCCCGGGACAGGGGGCTCTGGGGCCAACGTCCTGACTTTC. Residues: CASSPGTGGSGANVLTF.

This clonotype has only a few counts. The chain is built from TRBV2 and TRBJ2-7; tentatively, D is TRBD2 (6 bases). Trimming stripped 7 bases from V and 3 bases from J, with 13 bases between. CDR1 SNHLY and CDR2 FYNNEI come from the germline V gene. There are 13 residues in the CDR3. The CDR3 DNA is TGTGCCAGCAAAGGAGGGTCTGGCTACGAGCAGTACTTC. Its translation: CASKGGSGYEQYF.

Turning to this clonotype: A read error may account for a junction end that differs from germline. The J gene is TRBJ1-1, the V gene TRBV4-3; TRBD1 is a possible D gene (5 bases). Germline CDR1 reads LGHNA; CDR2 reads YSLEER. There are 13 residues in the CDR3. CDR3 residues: CASSQAGNAEAFF. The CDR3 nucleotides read TGCGCCAGCAGCCAAGCAGGGAACGCTGAAGCTTTCTTT.

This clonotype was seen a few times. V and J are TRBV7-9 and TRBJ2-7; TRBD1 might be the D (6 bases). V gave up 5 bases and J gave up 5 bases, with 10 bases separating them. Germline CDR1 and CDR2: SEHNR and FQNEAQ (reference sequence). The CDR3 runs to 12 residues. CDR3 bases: TGTGCCAGCAGCGAAAGACAGGACGAGCAGTACTTC. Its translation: CASSERQDEQYF. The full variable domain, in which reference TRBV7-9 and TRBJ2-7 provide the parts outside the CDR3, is DTGVSQNPRHKITKRGQNVTFRCDPISEHNRLYWYRQTLGQGPEFLTYFQNEAQLEKSRLLSDRFSAERPKGSFSTLEIQRTEQGDSAMYLCASSERQDEQYFGPGTRLTVT.

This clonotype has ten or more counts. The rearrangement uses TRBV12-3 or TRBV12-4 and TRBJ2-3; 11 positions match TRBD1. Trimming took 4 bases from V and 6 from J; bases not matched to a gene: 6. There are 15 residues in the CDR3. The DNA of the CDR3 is TGTGCCAGCAGTTCCCGGACAGGGGGCGGGGATACGCAGTATTTT. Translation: CASSSRTGGGDTQYF.

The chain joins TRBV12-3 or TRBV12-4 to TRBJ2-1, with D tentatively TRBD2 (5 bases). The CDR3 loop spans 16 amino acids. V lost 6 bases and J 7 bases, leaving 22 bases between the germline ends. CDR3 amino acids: CASRNHEEGAWNEQFF. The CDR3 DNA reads TGTGCCAGCAGGAACCATGAAGAGGGTGCGTGGAATGAGCAGTTCTTC.